A selection of T cell receptor beta chains follows, all from one sample in a study of T cell changes during pregnancy in multiple sclerosis. Here immunoSEQ multiplex PCR was the method, and the copy in TCRdb shows in-frame clones only, minus some. The sample has some 87,000 clones; around 90% are singletons. Specimen: CD4+ T cells from peripheral blood mononuclear cells, collected before pregnancy. The receptors were sampled from a female donor with multiple sclerosis, enrolled in a pregnancy study. Both conserved end residues are part of each CDR3. A D gene is named only where the DNA matches it firmly. The listing skips clone size in some rows; elsewhere it reads once, few, many or a size class.

v_gene: TRBV19
d_gene: TRBD2
j_gene: TRBJ2-7
abundance: -
CDR3aa: CASSPTSAMWEQYF
CDR3nt: TGTGCCAGTAGTCCGACTAGCGCAATGTGGGAGCAGTACTTC

v_gene: TRBV30
d_gene: -
j_gene: TRBJ1-5
abundance: few
CDR3aa: CAWSGTASQPQHF
CDR3nt: TGTGCCTGGAGTGGGACAGCCTCCCAGCCCCAGCATTTT

v_gene: TRBV25-1
d_gene: TRBD1
j_gene: TRBJ2-2
abundance: -
CDR3aa: CASSELGQGIGELFF
CDR3nt: TGTGCCAGCAGTGAGCTTGGACAGGGTATCGGGGAGCTGTTTTTT

v_gene: TRBV6-6
d_gene: TRBD2
j_gene: TRBJ2-7
abundance: -
CDR3aa: CASSYSGLAGVGLF
CDR3nt: TGTGCCAGCAGTTACTCTGGACTAGCGGGAGTAGGCCTCTTC

v_gene: TRBV5-1
d_gene: -
j_gene: TRBJ2-3
abundance: -
CDR3aa: CASSLVAAGTDTQYF
CDR3nt: TGCGCCAGCAGCTTGGTGGCGGCGGGCACAGATACGCAGTATTTT

v_gene: TRBV7-9
d_gene: -
j_gene: TRBJ1-5
abundance: -
CDR3aa: CASSTGTASNQPQHF
CDR3nt: TGTGCCAGCAGCACCGGTACAGCTAGCAATCAGCCCCAGCATTTT

v_gene: TRBV4-2
d_gene: -
j_gene: TRBJ2-4
abundance: -
CDR3aa: CASNVRAGTPADKNIQYF
CDR3nt: TGTGCCAGCAACGTGCGGGCCGGGACTCCCGCCGACAAAAACATTCAGTACTTC

v_gene: TRBV7-2
d_gene: -
j_gene: TRBJ2-1
abundance: -
CDR3aa: CASSLGITGSSYNEQFF
CDR3nt: TGTGCCAGCAGCTTAGGGATTACAGGGAGCTCCTACAATGAGCAGTTCTTC

v_gene: TRBV5-4
d_gene: -
j_gene: TRBJ2-3
abundance: -
CDR3aa: CASSSGLRTDTQYF
CDR3nt: TGTGCCAGCTCAAGCGGGCTTCGCACAGATACGCAGTATTTT

v_gene: TRBV28
d_gene: -
j_gene: TRBJ1-3
abundance: -
CDR3aa: CASERVDSLISGNTIYF
CDR3nt: TGTGCCAGCGAAAGAGTCGACAGCCTTATCTCTGGAAACACCATATATTTT

v_gene: TRBV11-2
d_gene: TRBD2
j_gene: TRBJ2-7
abundance: -
CDR3aa: CASSHSGTTYEQYF
CDR3nt: TGTGCCAGCAGCCATAGCGGGACTACCTACGAGCAGTACTTC

v_gene: TRBV20-1
d_gene: TRBD2
j_gene: TRBJ2-1
abundance: -
CDR3aa: CSATVSGRVFF
CDR3nt: TGCAGTGCTACGGTTAGCGGGAGGGTGTTCTTC

v_gene: TRBV11-2
d_gene: -
j_gene: TRBJ2-7
abundance: -
CDR3aa: CASSFGGYEQYF
CDR3nt: TGTGCCAGCAGCTTCGGTGGCTACGAGCAGTACTTC

v_gene: TRBV15
d_gene: -
j_gene: TRBJ1-4
abundance: -
CDR3aa: CATSRASTTNEKLFF
CDR3nt: TGTGCCACCAGCAGAGCATCGACTACCAATGAAAAACTGTTTTTT

v_gene: TRBV4-1
d_gene: -
j_gene: TRBJ2-1
abundance: -
CDR3aa: CASSAYSPGNEQFF
CDR3nt: TGTGCCAGCAGCGCATATTCGCCGGGGAATGAGCAGTTCTTC

v_gene: TRBV6-1
d_gene: -
j_gene: TRBJ1-5
abundance: -
CDR3aa: CASILRTSSNQPQHF
CDR3nt: TGTGCCAGCATACTCAGGACAAGTAGCAATCAGCCCCAGCATTTT

v_gene: TRBV6-5
d_gene: -
j_gene: TRBJ1-1
abundance: -
CDR3aa: CASRETGSTEAFF
CDR3nt: TGTGCCAGCAGAGAGACAGGCTCCACTGAAGCTTTCTTT

v_gene: TRBV7-2
d_gene: -
j_gene: TRBJ1-1
abundance: -
CDR3aa: CASSGRGKVNTEAFF
CDR3nt: TGTGCCAGCAGCGGCAGGGGAAAGGTGAACACTGAAGCTTTCTTT

v_gene: TRBV9
d_gene: TRBD2
j_gene: TRBJ2-1
abundance: -
CDR3aa: CASSVLPSGREQFF
CDR3nt: TGTGCCAGCAGCGTCTTGCCTAGCGGCAGGGAGCAGTTCTTC

v_gene: TRBV28
d_gene: TRBD2
j_gene: TRBJ2-5
abundance: -
CDR3aa: CASSFSLLAGEETQYF
CDR3nt: TGTGCCAGCAGTTTCTCCCTCTTAGCGGGAGAAGAGACCCAGTACTTC

v_gene: TRBV19
d_gene: TRBD1
j_gene: TRBJ1-5
abundance: -
CDR3aa: CASSGTGNQPQHF
CDR3nt: TGTGCCAGTAGTGGGACAGGCAATCAGCCCCAGCATTTT

v_gene: TRBV9
d_gene: -
j_gene: TRBJ1-1
abundance: -
CDR3aa: CASSPPQDEAFF
CDR3nt: TGTGCCAGCAGCCCCCCCCAGGATGAAGCTTTCTTT

v_gene: TRBV15
d_gene: -
j_gene: TRBJ1-1
abundance: -
CDR3aa: CATSREVTGTEAFF
CDR3nt: TGTGCCACCAGCAGAGAGGTAACAGGGACTGAAGCTTTCTTT

v_gene: TRBV6-8
d_gene: TRBD1
j_gene: TRBJ1-4
abundance: -
CDR3aa: CASIGTGFAGEKLFF
CDR3nt: TGTGCCAGCATAGGGACAGGATTCGCTGGGGAAAAACTGTTTTTT

v_gene: TRBV5-1
d_gene: TRBD1
j_gene: TRBJ1-4
abundance: -
CDR3aa: CASRREGAKGEKLFF
CDR3nt: TGCGCCAGCAGACGAGAGGGGGCTAAAGGTGAAAAACTGTTTTTT

v_gene: TRBV29-1
d_gene: -
j_gene: TRBJ2-2
abundance: once
CDR3aa: CSVADLGGAGELFF
CDR3nt: TGCAGCGTTGCCGACCTAGGGGGAGCCGGGGAGCTGTTTTTT

v_gene: TRBV5-1
d_gene: TRBD1
j_gene: TRBJ2-7
abundance: once
CDR3aa: CASSLARGINEQYF
CDR3nt: TGCGCCAGCAGCTTGGCCAGGGGGATCAACGAGCAGTACTTC

v_gene: TRBV6-5
d_gene: TRBD1
j_gene: TRBJ1-1
abundance: -
CDR3aa: CASSWGGNRGLTEAFF
CDR3nt: TGTGCCAGCAGTTGGGGGGGCAACAGGGGGCTTACTGAAGCTTTCTTT

v_gene: TRBV6-1
d_gene: -
j_gene: TRBJ1-6
abundance: once
CDR3aa: CASRTDSPNSPLHF
CDR3nt: TGTGCCAGCAGGACGGACAGCCCTAATTCACCCCTCCACTTT

v_gene: TRBV28
d_gene: -
j_gene: TRBJ1-3
abundance: few
CDR3aa: CASSFQDRTYF
CDR3nt: TGTGCCAGCAGTTTCCAGGACAGAACATATTTT

v_gene: TRBV6-5
d_gene: -
j_gene: TRBJ2-3
abundance: -
CDR3aa: CASRTDSTDTQYF
CDR3nt: TGTGCCAGCAGAACCGACTCCACAGATACGCAGTATTTT

v_gene: TRBV6-5
d_gene: TRBD1
j_gene: TRBJ2-5
abundance: -
CDR3aa: CASSGHRGRETQYF
CDR3nt: TGTGCCAGCAGCGGGCACAGGGGAAGAGAGACCCAGTACTTC

v_gene: TRBV6-5
d_gene: -
j_gene: TRBJ2-7
abundance: -
CDR3aa: CASSPGTYSYEQYF
CDR3nt: TGTGCCAGCAGCCCCGGGACTTACTCTTACGAGCAGTACTTC

v_gene: TRBV30
d_gene: -
j_gene: TRBJ1-2
abundance: -
CDR3aa: CAYGRELSYGYTF
CDR3nt: TGTGCCTACGGGAGGGAGCTTTCCTATGGCTACACCTTC

v_gene: TRBV5-1
d_gene: TRBD2
j_gene: TRBJ2-7
abundance: -
CDR3aa: CASSLRTSGGPYEQYF
CDR3nt: TGCGCCAGCAGCTTACGGACTAGCGGGGGACCCTACGAGCAGTACTTC

v_gene: TRBV5-6
d_gene: TRBD1
j_gene: TRBJ2-7
abundance: -
CDR3aa: CASSSIGTGVYEQYF
CDR3nt: TGTGCCAGCAGCTCAATCGGGACAGGGGTCTACGAGCAGTACTTC

v_gene: TRBV5-1
d_gene: -
j_gene: TRBJ2-2
abundance: -
CDR3aa: CASSLAVRVPNTGELFF
CDR3nt: TGCGCCAGCAGCTTGGCCGTCAGGGTCCCAAACACCGGGGAGCTGTTTTTT

v_gene: TRBV7-9
d_gene: -
j_gene: TRBJ1-1
abundance: -
CDR3aa: CASSFGFREGTEAFF
CDR3nt: TGTGCCAGCAGCTTTGGGTTTAGAGAGGGCACTGAAGCTTTCTTT

v_gene: TRBV28
d_gene: -
j_gene: TRBJ1-5
abundance: -
CDR3aa: CASSISTFSHPQGAFGNQPQHF
CDR3nt: TGTGCCAGCAGTATATCTACCTTCTCCCACCCACAGGGCGCCTTCGGCAATCAGCCCCAGCATTTT

v_gene: TRBV10-3
d_gene: TRBD2
j_gene: TRBJ2-1
abundance: -
CDR3aa: CAIRGTSGRLRQFF
CDR3nt: TGTGCCATCCGAGGGACTAGCGGGAGATTGAGGCAGTTCTTC

v_gene: TRBV2
d_gene: TRBD2
j_gene: TRBJ2-3
abundance: -
CDR3aa: CASMRTSGRTDTQYF
CDR3nt: TGTGCCAGCATGAGGACTAGCGGACGCACAGATACGCAGTATTTT

v_gene: TRBV7-2
d_gene: TRBD1
j_gene: TRBJ2-7
abundance: -
CDR3aa: CASSVDRVGEQYF
CDR3nt: TGTGCCAGCAGCGTGGACAGGGTGGGCGAGCAGTACTTC

v_gene: TRBV29-1
d_gene: -
j_gene: TRBJ1-1
abundance: -
CDR3aa: CSAEGVAFF
CDR3nt: TGCAGCGCCGAGGGGGTGGCTTTCTTT

v_gene: TRBV7-2
d_gene: -
j_gene: TRBJ2-5
abundance: -
CDR3aa: CASSLTPYLQETQYF
CDR3nt: TGTGCCAGCAGCTTAACCCCCTATTTGCAAGAGACCCAGTACTTC

v_gene: TRBV29-1
d_gene: -
j_gene: TRBJ1-2
abundance: -
CDR3aa: CSVGWSGDNGYTF
CDR3nt: TGCAGCGTGGGCTGGTCAGGCGACAATGGCTACACCTTC

v_gene: TRBV18
d_gene: TRBD1
j_gene: TRBJ1-2
abundance: -
CDR3aa: CASSFSGQNYGYTF
CDR3nt: TGTGCCAGCTCATTCTCGGGACAGAACTATGGCTACACCTTC

v_gene: TRBV28
d_gene: -
j_gene: TRBJ1-3
abundance: few
CDR3aa: CATYAVASIYF
CDR3nt: TGTGCTACGTACGCCGTAGCATCCATATATTTT

v_gene: TRBV19
d_gene: TRBD1
j_gene: TRBJ1-1
abundance: -
CDR3aa: CASSRAPGGMNTEAFF
CDR3nt: TGTGCCAGTAGTAGAGCTCCAGGGGGCATGAACACTGAAGCTTTCTTT

v_gene: TRBV5-1
d_gene: -
j_gene: TRBJ2-3
abundance: -
CDR3aa: CASSLGRTATDTQYF
CDR3nt: TGCGCCAGCAGCTTGGGGAGGACAGCCACAGATACGCAGTATTTT

v_gene: TRBV5-4
d_gene: -
j_gene: TRBJ1-2
abundance: -
CDR3aa: CASSFSSTGHYTF
CDR3nt: TGTGCCAGCAGCTTTTCCTCCACTGGTCACTACACCTTC

v_gene: TRBV10-3
d_gene: -
j_gene: TRBJ2-5
abundance: -
CDR3aa: CAISDNVGEAQYF
CDR3nt: TGTGCCATCAGTGATAATGTAGGGGAGGCCCAGTACTTC

v_gene: TRBV6-5
d_gene: TRBD2
j_gene: TRBJ2-3
abundance: -
CDR3aa: CASSYESGVPDTQYF
CDR3nt: TGTGCCAGCAGTTACGAAAGCGGGGTACCAGATACGCAGTATTTT

v_gene: TRBV9
d_gene: TRBD1
j_gene: TRBJ2-2
abundance: -
CDR3aa: CASSAQGAITGELFF
CDR3nt: TGTGCCAGCAGCGCTCAGGGGGCGATCACCGGGGAGCTGTTTTTT

v_gene: TRBV6-5
d_gene: TRBD1
j_gene: TRBJ1-2
abundance: -
CDR3aa: CASRDTGGGYGYTF
CDR3nt: TGTGCCAGCAGAGATACAGGGGGCGGCTATGGCTACACCTTC